This record concerns one T cell receptor beta chain sequence. The data originate from a study of Ad26.COV2.S vaccination and SARS-CoV-2 variants. V was trimmed by 2 bases and J by 2 bases, leaving 9 bases between them. The CDR3 is 14 residues long. Germline values: CDR1 MNHEY, CDR2 SVGEGT. Regarding treatment: over 15 received Ad26.COV2.S at low or high dose, single or two shots; 5 received placebo; per-sample allocation not given. Day 63 after the first vaccine or placebo injection was the time point for sampling. An adult of 18-55 years in Boston served as donor. Profiled with immunoSEQ multiplex PCR; TCRdb holds only in-frame clones, not every one. The repertoire holds about 350,000 clones, with 70% to 90% as singletons.

The starting material was peripheral blood, obtained in a trial of Ad26.COV2.S vaccine versus placebo. The origin of this receptor is a person between 18 and 60 years old who received the Ad26.COV2.S COVID-19 vaccine or a placebo. The chain employs TRBV6-2 or TRBV6-3 and TRBJ1-2; a weak D match, TRBD1 (5 bases). The CDR3 loop is CASSYGGGNYGYTF. The CDR3 bases are TGTGCCAGCAGTTACGGTGGGGGAAACTATGGCTACACCTTC.